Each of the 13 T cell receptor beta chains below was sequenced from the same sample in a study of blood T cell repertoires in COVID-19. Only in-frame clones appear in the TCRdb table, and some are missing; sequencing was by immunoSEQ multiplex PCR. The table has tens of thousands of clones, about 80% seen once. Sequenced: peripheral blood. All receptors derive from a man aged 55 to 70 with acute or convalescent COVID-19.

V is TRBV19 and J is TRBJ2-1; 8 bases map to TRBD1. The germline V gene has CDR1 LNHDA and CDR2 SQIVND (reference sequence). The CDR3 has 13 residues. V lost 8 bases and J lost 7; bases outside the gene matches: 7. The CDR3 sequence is CASGRTGPNEQFF. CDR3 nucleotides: TGTGCCAGTGGGCGGACAGGGCCAAATGAGCAGTTCTTC.

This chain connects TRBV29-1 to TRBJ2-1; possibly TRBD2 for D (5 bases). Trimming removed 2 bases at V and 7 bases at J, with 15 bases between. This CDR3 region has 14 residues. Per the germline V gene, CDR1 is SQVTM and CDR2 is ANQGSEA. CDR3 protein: CSVESLTRRNEQFF. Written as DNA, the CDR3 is TGCAGCGTTGAAAGCCTCACCAGGAGGAATGAGCAGTTCTTC.

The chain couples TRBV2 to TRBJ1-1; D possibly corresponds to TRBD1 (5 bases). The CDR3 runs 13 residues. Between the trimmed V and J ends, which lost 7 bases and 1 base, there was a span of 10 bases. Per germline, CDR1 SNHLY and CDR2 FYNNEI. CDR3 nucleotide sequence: TGTGCCAGCATCATCCAGGGGAACACTGAAGCTTTCTTT. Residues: CASIIQGNTEAFF.

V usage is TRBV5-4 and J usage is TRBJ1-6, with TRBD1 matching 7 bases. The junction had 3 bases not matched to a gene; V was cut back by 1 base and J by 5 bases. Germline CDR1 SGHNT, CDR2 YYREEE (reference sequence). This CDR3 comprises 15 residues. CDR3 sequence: CASSLSRGDNSPLHF. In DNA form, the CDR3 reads TGTGCCAGCAGCTTGTCCAGGGGGGATAATTCACCCCTCCACTTT.

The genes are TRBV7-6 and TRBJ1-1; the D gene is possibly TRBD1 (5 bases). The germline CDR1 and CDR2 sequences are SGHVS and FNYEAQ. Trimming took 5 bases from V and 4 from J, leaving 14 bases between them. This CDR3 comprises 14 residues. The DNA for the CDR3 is TGTGCCAGCAGCGCCAGCCTGGGGGGCACTGAAGCTTTCTTT. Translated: CASSASLGGTEAFF.

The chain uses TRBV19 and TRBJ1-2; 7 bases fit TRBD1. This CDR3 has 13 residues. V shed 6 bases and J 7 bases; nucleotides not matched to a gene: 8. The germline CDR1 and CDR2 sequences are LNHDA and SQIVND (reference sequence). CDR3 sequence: CASRGGQIFGYTF. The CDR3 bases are TGTGCCAGTAGGGGGGGACAGATCTTTGGCTACACCTTC.

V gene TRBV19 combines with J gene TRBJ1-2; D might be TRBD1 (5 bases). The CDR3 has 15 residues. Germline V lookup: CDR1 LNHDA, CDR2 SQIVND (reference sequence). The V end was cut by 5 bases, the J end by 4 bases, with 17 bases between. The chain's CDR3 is CASSVGRQFPYGYTF. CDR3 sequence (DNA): TGTGCCAGTAGTGTGGGCCGACAGTTTCCCTATGGCTACACCTTC.

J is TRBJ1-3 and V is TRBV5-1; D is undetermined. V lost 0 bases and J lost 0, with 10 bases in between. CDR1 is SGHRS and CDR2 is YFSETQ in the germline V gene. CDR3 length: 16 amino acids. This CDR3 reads CASSLAPGTSGNTIYF. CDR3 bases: TGCGCCAGCAGCTTGGCCCCAGGAACCTCTGGAAACACCATATATTTT.

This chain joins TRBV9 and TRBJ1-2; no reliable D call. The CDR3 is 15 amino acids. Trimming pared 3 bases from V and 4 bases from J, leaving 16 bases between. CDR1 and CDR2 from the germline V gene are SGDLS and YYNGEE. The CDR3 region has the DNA TGTGCCAGCAGCGCAGAGGGCAGGTTAACCTATGGCTACACCTTC. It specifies CASSAEGRLTYGYTF. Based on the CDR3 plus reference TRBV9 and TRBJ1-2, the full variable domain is DSGVTQTPKHLITATGQRVTLRCSPRSGDLSVYWYQQSLDQGLQFLIQYYNGEERAKGNILERFSAQQFPDLHSELNLSSLELGDSALYFCASSAEGRLTYGYTFGSGTRLTVV.

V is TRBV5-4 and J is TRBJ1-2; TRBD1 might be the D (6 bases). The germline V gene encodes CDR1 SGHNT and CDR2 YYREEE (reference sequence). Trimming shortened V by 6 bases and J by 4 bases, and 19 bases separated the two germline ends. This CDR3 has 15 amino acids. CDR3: CASNLQGSSRYGYTF. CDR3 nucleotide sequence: TGTGCCAGCAACCTCCAGGGGTCTTCTCGCTATGGCTACACCTTC.

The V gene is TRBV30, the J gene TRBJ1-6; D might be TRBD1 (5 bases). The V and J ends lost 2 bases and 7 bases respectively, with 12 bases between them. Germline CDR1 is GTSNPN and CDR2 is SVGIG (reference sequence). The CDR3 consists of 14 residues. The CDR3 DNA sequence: TGTGCCTGGAGTCTACAATCAGGGAATTCACCCCTCCACTTT. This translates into CAWSLQSGNSPLHF.

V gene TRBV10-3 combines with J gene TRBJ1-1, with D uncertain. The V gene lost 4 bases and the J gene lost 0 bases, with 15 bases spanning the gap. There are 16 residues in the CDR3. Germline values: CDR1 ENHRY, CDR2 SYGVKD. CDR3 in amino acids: CAISAPRSQLNTEAFF. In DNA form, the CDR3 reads TGTGCCATCAGTGCTCCACGTTCACAACTGAACACTGAAGCTTTCTTT.

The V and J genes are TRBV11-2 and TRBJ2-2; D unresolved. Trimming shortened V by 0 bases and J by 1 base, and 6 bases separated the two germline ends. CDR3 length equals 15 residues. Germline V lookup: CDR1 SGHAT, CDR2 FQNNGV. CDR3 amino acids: CASSLDIQNTGELFF. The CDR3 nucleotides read TGTGCCAGCAGCTTAGATATACAGAACACCGGGGAGCTGTTTTTT.